The 30 T cell receptor beta chains listed next were all sequenced from one sample in a study of blood T cell repertoires in COVID-19. Profiled with immunoSEQ multiplex PCR; TCRdb holds only in-frame clones, not every one. The data show 220,000 or so clones, with around 84% seen just once and under 3.5% held by the top ten. Sequenced: peripheral blood. The receptors originated from a man aged 50-60 years who had recovered from COVID-19.

The chain is built from TRBV6-1 and TRBJ2-4; 12 bases are shared with TRBD2. CDR1 and CDR2 from the germline V gene are MNHNS and SASEGT. The CDR3 totals 17 residues. With V trimmed by 4 bases and J by 6 bases, 10 bases remained unmatched. The CDR3 loop reads CASSVLAGGSVGNIQYF. DNA for the CDR3: TGTGCCAGCAGTGTTCTAGCGGGAGGGTCTGTTGGAAACATTCAGTACTTC.

The table lists this clone with a few counts. The chain links TRBV4-1 to TRBJ2-7, with 10 bases matching TRBD1. Per germline, CDR1 MGHRA and CDR2 YSYEKL. J gave up 6 bases and V 0 bases, and 8 bases lay outside the gene matches. This CDR3 has 16 residues. CDR3 loop: CASSQERDRGYSEQYF. The CDR3 DNA sequence: TGCGCCAGCAGCCAAGAGAGGGACAGGGGTTACTCCGAGCAGTACTTC.

The genes are TRBV30 and TRBJ2-6; TRBD2 matches 7 bases. The length of the CDR3 is 18 residues. The V gene's germline CDR1 is GTSNPN and CDR2 SVGIG (reference sequence). With 0 bases clipped from V and 0 bases from J, the junction kept 8 bases outside the gene matches. Written as DNA, the CDR3 is TGTGCCTGGAGTGTTGGGAGGGGATTCCGCTCTGGGGCCAACGTCCTGACTTTC. Translating gives CAWSVGRGFRSGANVLTF.

This rearrangement joins TRBV19 to TRBJ2-1, with D hard to call. CDR1 is LNHDA and CDR2 is SQIVND in the germline V gene (reference sequence). V was trimmed by 9 bases and J by 0 bases, leaving 15 bases between them. The CDR3 is 15 residues long. For the CDR3, the DNA is TGTGCCAGCAGATCCAGCCGGAGCTCCTACAATGAGCAGTTCTTC. Amino acid sequence: CASRSSRSSYNEQFF.

This chain connects TRBV28 to TRBJ2-1, with a weak D call TRBD2 (6 bases). Germline V gene lookup returns CDR1 MDHEN and CDR2 SYDVKM. V lost 2 bases and J lost 10, with 12 bases in between. The CDR3 loop spans 13 amino acids. Here the CDR3 DNA reads TGTGCCAGCAGTTTAAGTCCCAGCGGGGAGCAGTTCTTC. This gives the protein CASSLSPSGEQFF.

The chain carries TRBV11-3 and TRBJ2-2; 8 positions agree with TRBD1. V was clipped by 4 bases and J by 1 base; unmatched bases: 5. The CDR3 is 16 residues long. The germline gives CDR1 SGHNT, CDR2 YENEEA. This CDR3 is CASSSTGQENTGELFF. CDR3 DNA sequence: TGTGCCAGCAGCTCCACGGGACAGGAGAACACCGGGGAGCTGTTTTTT. Combining the CDR3 with reference TRBV11-3 and TRBJ2-2 gives the whole variable domain EAGVVQSPRYKIIEKKQPVAFWCNPISGHNTLYWYLQNLGQGPELLIRYENEEAVDDSQLPKDRFSAERLKGVDSTLKIQPAELGDSAVYLCASSSTGQENTGELFFGEGSRLTVL.

The chain joins TRBV27 to TRBJ2-1, with 11 bases matching TRBD2. CDR1 and CDR2 from the germline V gene are MNHEY and SMNVEV (reference sequence). This CDR3 has 13 amino acids. J lost 9 bases, V lost 5 bases, and 3 bases had no gene match. Here the CDR3 reads CASSALAGGEQFF. In nucleotides, the CDR3 is TGTGCCAGCAGTGCCCTAGCGGGAGGTGAGCAGTTCTTC.

The rearrangement links TRBV6-2 or TRBV6-3 to TRBJ2-7; D is unresolved. The CDR3 is 11 residues long. Trimming left V 2 bases short and J 6 bases short, with 5 bases between. The germline V gene has CDR1 MNHEY and CDR2 SVGEGT. The CDR3 DNA reads as TGTGCCAGCAGTTACGCGGTCGAGCAGTACTTC. Translated, it gives CASSYAVEQYF.

This chain links TRBV27 with TRBJ1-2; D uncertain. The ends were cut back, 5 bases at V and 5 bases at J, with 15 bases in the middle. The CDR3 has 14 residues. Germline CDR1 is MNHEY and CDR2 is SMNVEV (reference sequence). The DNA of the CDR3 is TGTGCCAGCAGTCACAGTGGTACGTCTTATGGCTACACCTTC. It yields the protein CASSHSGTSYGYTF.

CDR3 in amino acids: CASSTATSGMKGETQYF. The CDR3 DNA is TGTGCCAGCAGCACCGCGACTAGCGGGATGAAAGGAGAGACCCAGTACTTC. The J gene is TRBJ2-5, the V gene TRBV5-4; TRBD2 matches at 11 bases. CDR1 and CDR2 from the germline V gene are SGHNT and YYREEE (reference sequence). The CDR3 spans 17 residues. Trimming removed 4 bases from V and 4 bases from J; junction bases left unmatched: 12. The full variable domain, completed using reference TRBV5-4 and TRBJ2-5, is ETGVTQSPTHLIKTRGQQVTLRCSSQSGHNTVSWYQQALGQGPQFIFQYYREEENGRGNFPPRFSGLQFPNYSSELNVNALELDDSALYLCASSTATSGMKGETQYFGPGTRLLVL.

This clone was seen a few times. The chain is built from TRBV15 and TRBJ1-1, with D unresolved. The V and J ends lost 1 base and 4 bases respectively, with 13 bases between them. The germline CDR1 and CDR2 sequences are LNHNV and YYDKDF (reference sequence). The CDR3 has 15 amino acids. CDR3 sequence reads: CATSRANLRSTEAFF. CDR3 DNA: TGTGCCACCAGCAGAGCGAACCTACGAAGCACTGAAGCTTTCTTT.

The chain is built from TRBV9 and TRBJ2-7; D might be TRBD2 (6 bases). The V gene lost 4 bases and the J gene lost 3 bases, with 14 bases spanning the gap. Looked up from germline, CDR1 is SGDLS and CDR2 is YYNGEE. The CDR3 has 14 residues. The CDR3 DNA follows: TGTGCCAGCAGCCCTCGGGGGAGTGGCTACGAGCAGTACTTC. It is translated as CASSPRGSGYEQYF. Using reference TRBV9 and TRBJ2-7 for the parts outside the CDR3, the full variable domain is DSGVTQTPKHLITATGQRVTLRCSPRSGDLSVYWYQQSLDQGLQFLIQYYNGEERAKGNILERFSAQQFPDLHSELNLSSLELGDSALYFCASSPRGSGYEQYFGPGTRLTVT.

The chain employs TRBV9 and TRBJ2-1; 8 bases match TRBD1. Per the germline V gene, CDR1 is SGDLS and CDR2 is YYNGEE. CDR3 length: 15 residues. J lost 9 bases, V lost 2 bases, and 10 bases had no gene match. The CDR3 here is CASSVAGGVVSEQFF. The CDR3 coding sequence is TGTGCCAGCAGCGTCGCAGGGGGCGTAGTTAGTGAGCAGTTCTTC. Combining the CDR3 with reference TRBV9 and TRBJ2-1 gives the whole variable domain DSGVTQTPKHLITATGQRVTLRCSPRSGDLSVYWYQQSLDQGLQFLIQYYNGEERAKGNILERFSAQQFPDLHSELNLSSLELGDSALYFCASSVAGGVVSEQFFGPGTRLTVL.

The chain recombines TRBV5-5 with TRBJ2-5; D unclear. V was pared by 4 bases and J by 4 bases, with 14 bases between. The CDR3 is made up of 14 amino acids. CDR1 and CDR2 from the germline V gene are SGHKS and YYEKEE (reference sequence). CDR3 in DNA: TGTGCCAGCAGCACCCAACCCCGGGTAGAGACCCAGTACTTC. Amino acids: CASSTQPRVETQYF.

V and J are TRBV5-5 and TRBJ2-7; a weak D match, TRBD2 (6 bases). The CDR3 loop spans 13 amino acids. Trimming left V 0 bases short and J 12 bases short, with 16 bases between. Germline V gene lookup returns CDR1 SGHKS and CDR2 YYEKEE (reference sequence). The CDR3 DNA follows: TGTGCCAGCAGCTTGGAGCCGGGACTCCGGAGGTACTTC. It encodes CASSLEPGLRRYF.

The chain combines TRBV6-5 with TRBJ2-7, with D uncertain. The CDR3 is 12 residues long. Germline CDR1 MNHEY, CDR2 SVGAGI. Deletions cut 5 bases from V and 3 bases from J, with 8 bases between. The chain's CDR3 is CASSISNYEQYF. The CDR3 nucleotides are TGTGCCAGCAGTATTAGCAACTACGAGCAGTACTTC.

V usage is TRBV28 and J usage is TRBJ2-1; the match to TRBD2 covers 7 bases. The CDR3 extends over 14 amino acids. V lost 4 bases and J lost 10; bases outside the gene matches: 10. The germline CDR1 and CDR2 sequences are MDHEN and SYDVKM. The CDR3 spells CASSSLPSGREQFF. For the CDR3, the DNA is TGTGCCAGCAGTTCTCTCCCTAGCGGTCGGGAGCAGTTCTTC.

The chain uses TRBV6-5 and TRBJ1-1, with D tentatively TRBD1 (5 bases). Trimming cost V 7 bases and J 3 bases, with 18 bases left between them. Germline CDR1 MNHEY, CDR2 SVGAGI. The CDR3 extends over 15 amino acids. The CDR3 nucleotides are TGTGCCAGCACAGATTCCCGGGACTACGACACTGAAGCTTTCTTT. Translating it yields CASTDSRDYDTEAFF.

This rearrangement joins TRBV20-1 to TRBJ2-1, with D unclear. V lost 3 bases and J 10 bases, leaving 10 bases between the germline ends. Germline-derived CDR1 and CDR2 are DFQATT and SNEGSKA (reference sequence). This CDR3 comprises 11 residues. This CDR3 reads CSASGYLEQFF. Written as DNA, the CDR3 is TGCAGTGCTAGTGGCTACTTGGAGCAGTTCTTC.

The chain couples TRBV6-6 to TRBJ1-2; D uncertain. This CDR3 is built from 15 residues. Germline values: CDR1 MNHNY, CDR2 SVGAGI (reference sequence). V lost 2 bases, J lost 4 bases, and 14 bases lay in between. The CDR3 region has the DNA TGTGCCAGCAGTTACCTGGATTACCGGGGCTATGGCTACACCTTC. Its translation: CASSYLDYRGYGYTF.

With regard to this clone: Other DNA sequences from this sample encode an identical CDR3 as well. This chain joins TRBV7-2 and TRBJ2-3, with 15 bases that match TRBD2. After removal of 5 bases from V and 3 bases from J, the junction contained 3 bases not matched to a gene. Germline CDR1 is SGHTA and CDR2 is FQGNSA. CDR3 length equals 16 residues. For the CDR3, the DNA is TGTGCCAGCAGCCTGGGACTAGCGGGAGGAACAGATACGCAGTATTTT. It specifies CASSLGLAGGTDTQYF. Combining the CDR3 with reference TRBV7-2 and TRBJ2-3 gives the whole variable domain GAGVSQSPSNKVTEKGKDVELRCDPISGHTALYWYRQSLGQGLEFLIYFQGNSAPDKSGLPSDRFSAERTGGSVSTLTIQRTQQEDSAVYLCASSLGLAGGTDTQYFGPGTRLTVL.

This clone appeared a single time. The chain combines TRBV3-1 (or the pseudogene TRBV3-2) with TRBJ2-3; 10 bases agree with TRBD2. Germline V gene data show CDR1 as LGHDT and CDR2 as YNNKEL (reference sequence). CDR3 length: 15 amino acids. Losses at the gene ends were 2 bases for V and 3 bases for J; bases not matched to a gene: 2. Here the CDR3 reads CASSQTSGATDTQYF. CDR3 bases: TGTGCCAGCAGCCAAACTAGCGGGGCTACAGATACGCAGTATTTT.

The chain has TRBV28 and TRBJ2-7; 9 bases are a match to TRBD1. Germline loops: CDR1 MDHEN, CDR2 SYDVKM. The ends lost 5 bases at V and 6 bases at J; junction bases unmatched: 11. The CDR3 loop spans 15 amino acids. The CDR3 DNA is TGTGCCAGCAGTCCTGTCCGGGACAGGGACTCCGAGCAGTACTTC. Translation: CASSPVRDRDSEQYF.

V is TRBV27 and J is TRBJ2-4, with D possibly TRBD2 on 8 matching bases. Trimming cost V 4 bases and J 5 bases, with 15 bases left between them. This CDR3 comprises 15 residues. Germline CDR1 MNHEY, CDR2 SMNVEV (reference sequence). This CDR3 is CASSSGGQGENIQYF. The DNA of the CDR3 is TGTGCCAGCAGTTCGGGAGGGCAGGGGGAAAACATTCAGTACTTC.

This clone showed up just once. The J gene is TRBJ2-7, the V gene TRBV27; possibly TRBD2 for D (5 bases). Germline-derived CDR1 and CDR2 are MNHEY and SMNVEV (reference sequence). CDR3 length equals 13 residues. Trimming cost V 6 bases and J 5 bases, with 14 bases left between them. CDR3 residues: CASRPTSAHEQYF. The CDR3 DNA follows: TGTGCCAGCAGGCCCACTAGTGCGCACGAGCAGTACTTC.

The chain couples TRBV9 to TRBJ1-4; 10 bases map to TRBD1. The CDR3 consists of 18 residues. V shed 5 bases, J shed 8 bases, and the junction held 18 bases outside the gene matches. CDR1 is SGDLS and CDR2 is YYNGEE in the germline V gene. The CDR3 DNA reads as TGTGCCAGCAGGCCTGTGCCAGACAGGGGGCGGTGTAGGGAAAAACTGTTTTTT. Its translation is CASRPVPDRGRCREKLFF.

This chain joins TRBV7-8 and TRBJ1-1; possible D gene TRBD1, 6 bases. Trimming pared 4 bases from V and 4 bases from J, leaving 16 bases between. Germline CDR1 reads SGHVS; CDR2 reads FQNEAQ. This CDR3 has 15 amino acids. The CDR3 protein is CASSWGPSGRTEAFF. The CDR3 DNA is TGTGCCAGCAGCTGGGGGCCCTCTGGACGCACTGAAGCTTTCTTT.

This clone was seen only a few times. J is TRBJ2-3 and V is TRBV30, with TRBD2 matching 9 bases. V lost 2 bases to trimming and J lost 5 bases; unmatched junction nucleotides: 11. This CDR3 has 16 amino acids. Per the germline V gene, CDR1 is GTSNPN and CDR2 is SVGIG (reference sequence). The CDR3 nucleotides are TGTGCCTGGAGTCCCGACAGCGGGGGGTTGAGAGATACGCAGTATTTT. It is translated as CAWSPDSGGLRDTQYF.

The J gene is TRBJ1-1, the V gene TRBV3-1 (or the pseudogene TRBV3-2), with D perhaps matching TRBD1 (6 bases). CDR3 length: 13 residues. V lost 4 bases to trimming and J lost 7 bases, with 13 bases between them. Per the germline V gene, CDR1 is LGHDT and CDR2 is YNNKEL (reference sequence). The CDR3 loop reads CASSREDRNEAFF. Here the CDR3 DNA reads TGTGCCAGCAGCCGAGAGGACAGAAATGAAGCTTTCTTT.

This clone showed up just once. The chain combines TRBV6-6 with TRBJ2-5; TRBD2 aligns across 8 bases. This CDR3 has 16 amino acids. Germline CDR1 MNHNY, CDR2 SVGAGI (reference sequence). J was trimmed by 1 base and V by 2 bases; bases with no gene match: 6. The CDR3 region has the DNA TGTGCCAGCAGTTACCCGGGGGGGGTGCGCCAAGAGACCCAGTACTTC. Translated, it gives CASSYPGGVRQETQYF.